These 7 T cell receptor beta chains were all obtained from the same sample, sequenced in a study of vaccination effects on CD4 cells after COVID-19. ViraFEST used viral peptide pools to expand antigen-specific CD4+ T cells before sequencing. Isolation of CD4+ T cells took place after nine to ten days of culture. Participants were vaccinated with two doses of either the BNT162b2 or mRNA-1273 vaccine. These receptors' targets are unknown. Profiled with immunoSEQ multiplex PCR; TCRdb holds only in-frame clones, not every one. The sample holds about 59,000 clones; roughly 78% are singletons and the top ten take 2%. The source material was CD4+ T cells from PBMCs cultured with HCoV-OC43 spike peptides, sampled after COVID-19 vaccination. Indicated subset: HCoV-OC43 spike overlapping peptide pool stimulation. Receptor source: a human donor who received a COVID-19 vaccine.

The chain has TRBV6-5 and TRBJ2-5, with a possible D match to TRBD2 (6 bases). V gave up 6 bases and J gave up 2 bases, with 13 bases separating them. The CDR3 runs 14 residues. Germline V gene data show CDR1 as MNHEY and CDR2 as SVGAGI. The CDR3 loop reads CASRSGGEQETQYF. CDR3 nucleotides: TGTGCCAGCAGGAGTGGAGGGGAACAAGAGACCCAGTACTTC.

The chain recombines TRBV30 with TRBJ2-3, with D uncertain. Germline loops: CDR1 GTSNPN, CDR2 SVGIG (reference sequence). CDR3 length: 12 amino acids. Trimming took 1 base from V and 3 from J, leaving 5 bases between them. The CDR3 region has the DNA TGTGCCTGGAGTGCCCGGACAGATACGCAGTATTTT. It is translated as CAWSARTDTQYF.

This clone was counted a few times. This chain joins TRBV28 and TRBJ1-2; 7 positions agree with TRBD1. V lost 2 bases to trimming and J lost 4 bases; unmatched junction nucleotides: 7. Germline V CDR1 and CDR2: MDHEN, SYDVKM. CDR3 size: 15 residues. The chain's CDR3 is CASSLPTGSGYGYTF. DNA of the CDR3: TGTGCCAGCAGTTTACCGACAGGGTCGGGCTATGGCTACACCTTC.

V is TRBV9 and J is TRBJ2-2; 8 positions match TRBD1. The CDR3 is 14 residues long. Germline CDR1 SGDLS, CDR2 YYNGEE. After removal of 3 bases from V and 7 bases from J, the junction contained 5 bases not matched to a gene. The CDR3 bases are TGTGCCAGCAGCGGACAGGGGCTAGGCGGGGAGCTGTTTTTT. Its protein is CASSGQGLGGELFF.

This clone was recorded a few times. This chain uses TRBV6-6 with TRBJ1-2; D remains unclear. CDR3 length equals 11 residues. Trimming removed 6 bases at V and 7 bases at J, with 9 bases between. CDR1 and CDR2 (germline): MNHNY, SVGAGI (reference sequence). CDR3 bases: TGTGCCAGCAGATCAGGTGGTGGCTACACCTTC. Encoded protein: CASRSGGGYTF.

The chain links TRBV5-1 to TRBJ2-3; 8 positions agree with TRBD2. This CDR3 has 15 amino acids. Germline CDR1 is SGHRS and CDR2 is YFSETQ. V lost 1 base and J lost 4; bases outside the gene matches: 5. Here the CDR3 reads CASSLLGGGPDTQYF. The DNA for the CDR3 is TGCGCCAGCAGCTTGTTGGGCGGGGGGCCAGATACGCAGTATTTT.

CDR3 sequence (DNA): TGTGCCAGCAGCCAAGGATGGGGCATCAACTATGGCTACACCTTC. Encoded protein: CASSQGWGINYGYTF. V and J are TRBV3-1 (or the pseudogene TRBV3-2) and TRBJ1-2; tentatively, D is TRBD1 (5 bases). V was shortened by 1 base and J by 2 bases, with 11 bases between the two germline ends. CDR3 length equals 15 residues. Germline CDR1 reads LGHDT; CDR2 reads YNNKEL (reference sequence).